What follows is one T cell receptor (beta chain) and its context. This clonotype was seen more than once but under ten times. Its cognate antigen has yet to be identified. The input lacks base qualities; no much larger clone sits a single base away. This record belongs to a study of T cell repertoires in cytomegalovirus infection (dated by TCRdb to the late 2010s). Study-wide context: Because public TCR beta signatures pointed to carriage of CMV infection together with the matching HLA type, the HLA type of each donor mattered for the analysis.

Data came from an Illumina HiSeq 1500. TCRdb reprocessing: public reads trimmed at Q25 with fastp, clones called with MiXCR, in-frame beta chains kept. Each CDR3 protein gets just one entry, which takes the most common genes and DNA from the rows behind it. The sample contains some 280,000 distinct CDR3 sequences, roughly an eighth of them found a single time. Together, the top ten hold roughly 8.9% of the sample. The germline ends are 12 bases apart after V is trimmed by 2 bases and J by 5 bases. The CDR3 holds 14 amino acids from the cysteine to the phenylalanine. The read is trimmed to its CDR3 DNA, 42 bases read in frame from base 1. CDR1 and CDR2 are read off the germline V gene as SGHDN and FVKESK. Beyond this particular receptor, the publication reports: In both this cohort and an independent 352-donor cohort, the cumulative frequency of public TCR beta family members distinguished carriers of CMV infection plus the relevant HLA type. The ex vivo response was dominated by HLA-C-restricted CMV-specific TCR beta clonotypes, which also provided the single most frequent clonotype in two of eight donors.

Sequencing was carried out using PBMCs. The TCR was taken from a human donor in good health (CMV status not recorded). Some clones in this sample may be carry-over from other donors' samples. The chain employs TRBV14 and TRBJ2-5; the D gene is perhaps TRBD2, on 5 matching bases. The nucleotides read TGTGCCAGCAGCCAATTTACGACGGGGGAGACCCAGTACTTC. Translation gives CASSQFTTGETQYF.